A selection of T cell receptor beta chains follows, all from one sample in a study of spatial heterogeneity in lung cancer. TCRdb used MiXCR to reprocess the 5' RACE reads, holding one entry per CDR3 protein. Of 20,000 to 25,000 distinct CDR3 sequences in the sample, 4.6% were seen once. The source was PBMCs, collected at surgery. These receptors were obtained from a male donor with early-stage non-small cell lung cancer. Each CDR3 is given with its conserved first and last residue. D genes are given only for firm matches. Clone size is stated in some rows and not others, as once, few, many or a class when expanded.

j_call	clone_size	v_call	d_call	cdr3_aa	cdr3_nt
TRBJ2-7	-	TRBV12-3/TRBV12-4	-	CASSLLLGHLSAEQYF	TGTGCCAGCAGTTTACTCTTGGGACATCTTTCGGCCGAGCAGTACTTC
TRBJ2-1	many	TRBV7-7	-	CASSPQWGSEQFF	TGTGCTAGCAGCCCCCAGTGGGGTAGTGAGCAGTTCTTC
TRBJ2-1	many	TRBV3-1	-	CASSPNWENNEQFF	TGTGCCAGCAGCCCCAATTGGGAGAACAATGAGCAGTTCTTC
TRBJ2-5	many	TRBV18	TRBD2	CASSPTGGRETQYF	TGTGCCAGCTCACCGACGGGAGGTCGGGAGACCCAGTACTTC
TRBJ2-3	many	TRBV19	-	CASSSGATTDTQYF	TGTGCCAGTAGTTCGGGGGCCACCACAGATACGCAGTATTTT
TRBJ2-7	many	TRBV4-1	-	CASSQVQGSYEQYF	TGCGCCAGCAGCCAAGTTCAGGGCTCCTACGAGCAGTACTTC
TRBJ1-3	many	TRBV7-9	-	CASSSTGPGNTIYF	TGTGCCAGCAGCTCCACAGGACCTGGAAACACCATATATTTT
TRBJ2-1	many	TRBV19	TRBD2	CASSTRGGSYNEQFF	TGTGCCAGTAGTACGCGGGGGGGTTCCTACAATGAGCAGTTCTTC
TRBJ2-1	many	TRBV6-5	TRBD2	CASSYSAGVPYNEQFF	TGTGCCAGCAGTTACTCGGCGGGAGTTCCGTACAATGAGCAGTTCTTC
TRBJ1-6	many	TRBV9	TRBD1	CASSGRDRGSSPLHF	TGTGCCAGCAGCGGTCGGGACAGGGGGAGTTCACCCCTCCACTTT
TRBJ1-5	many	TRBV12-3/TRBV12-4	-	CASSLADRDQPQHF	TGTGCCAGCAGTTTAGCCGACAGAGATCAGCCCCAGCATTTT
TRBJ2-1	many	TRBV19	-	CASSAVIGNEQFF	TGTGCCAGTAGTGCTGTGATAGGGAATGAGCAGTTCTTC
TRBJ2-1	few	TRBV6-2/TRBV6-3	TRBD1	CASSQRGQNEQFF	TGTGCCAGCTCCCAGAGGGGACAGAATGAGCAGTTCTTC
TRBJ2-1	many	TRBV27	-	CASSPGDEQFF	TGTGCCAGCAGTCCGGGCGATGAGCAGTTCTTC
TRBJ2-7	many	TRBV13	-	CASSLVRASYEQYF	TGTGCCAGCAGCTTAGTCCGGGCCTCCTACGAGCAGTACTTC
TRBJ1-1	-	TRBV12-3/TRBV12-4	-	CASSPHEGRSTEAFF	TGTGCCAGCAGTCCCCACGAGGGGCGTAGCACTGAAGCTTTCTTT